The sample holds many counts of the clone carrying this TCR beta chain. What it binds is unknown. The record originates from a study of T cell responses to AZD1222 COVID-19 vaccine. Germline lookup yields CDR1 SGHDT and CDR2 YYEEEE. The CDR3 length is 17 residues. V shed 0 bases and J 7 bases; nucleotides not matched to a gene: 9. The table came from immunoSEQ multiplex PCR; TCRdb's copy has only in-frame clones and leaves some out. The sample records 120,000 or so clones, under 95% being singletons. Study observations and caveats: After two AZD1222 doses, spike-specific TCR breadth and depth rose versus day 0. In all cases, repertoires were sampled only after the peak T cell response. Reportedly, close to half of spike-specific TCRs are directed against unmutated variant regions.

This TCR derives from an adult in good health. Sequencing used peripheral blood, obtained on day 0 of AZD1222 vaccination. This rearrangement joins TRBV5-6 to TRBJ1-6; TRBD1 aligns across 8 bases. CDR3 nucleotide sequence: TGTGCCAGCAGCTTGGGGGCAGGGGGCCTACTAAATTCACCCCTCCACTTT. This translates into CASSLGAGGLLNSPLHF.